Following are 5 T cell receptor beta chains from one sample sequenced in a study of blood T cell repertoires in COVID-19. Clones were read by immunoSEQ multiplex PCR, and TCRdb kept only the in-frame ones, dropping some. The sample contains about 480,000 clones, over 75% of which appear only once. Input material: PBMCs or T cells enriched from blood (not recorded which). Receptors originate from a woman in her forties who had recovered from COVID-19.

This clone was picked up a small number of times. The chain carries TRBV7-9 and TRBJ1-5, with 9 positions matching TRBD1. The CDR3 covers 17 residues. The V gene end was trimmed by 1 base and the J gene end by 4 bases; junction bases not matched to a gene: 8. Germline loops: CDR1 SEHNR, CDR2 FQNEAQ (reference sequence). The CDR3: CASSLVGRTGANQPQHF. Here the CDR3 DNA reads TGTGCCAGCAGCTTAGTTGGGAGGACAGGGGCAAATCAGCCCCAGCATTTT.

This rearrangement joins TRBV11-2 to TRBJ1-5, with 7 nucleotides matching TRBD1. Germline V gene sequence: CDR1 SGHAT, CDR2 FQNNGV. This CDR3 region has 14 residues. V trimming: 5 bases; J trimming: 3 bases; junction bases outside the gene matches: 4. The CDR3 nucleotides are TGTGCCAGCAGCCAAGGACAGGCCAATCAGCCCCAGCATTTT. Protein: CASSQGQANQPQHF.

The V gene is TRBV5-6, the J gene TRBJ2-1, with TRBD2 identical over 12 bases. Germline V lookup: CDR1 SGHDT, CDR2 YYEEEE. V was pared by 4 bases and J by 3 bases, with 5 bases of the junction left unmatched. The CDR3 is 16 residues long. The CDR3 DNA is TGTGCCAGCAGCAGACTAGCGGGAGATTTCTACAATGAGCAGTTCTTC. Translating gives CASSRLAGDFYNEQFF.

The CDR3 is CASSTSGASNTEAFF. In DNA form, the CDR3 reads TGTGCCAGTAGTACGTCAGGGGCCTCTAACACTGAAGCTTTCTTT. The chain recombines TRBV19 with TRBJ1-1, with a weak D call TRBD1 (6 bases). Per germline, CDR1 LNHDA and CDR2 SQIVND (reference sequence). V was cut by 4 bases and J by 2 bases, with 14 bases left in between. This CDR3 is 15 amino acids long.

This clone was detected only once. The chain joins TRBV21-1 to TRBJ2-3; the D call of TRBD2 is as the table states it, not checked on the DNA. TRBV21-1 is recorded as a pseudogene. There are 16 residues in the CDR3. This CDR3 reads CASSNFTSGRTDTQYF. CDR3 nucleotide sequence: TGTGCCAGCAGCAACTTCACTAGCGGGAGGACAGATACGCAGTATTTT.